This is a list of T cell receptor beta chains from one sample in a study of siplizumab effects on memory and regulatory T cells. Profiling relied on immunoSEQ multiplex PCR, and the TCRdb table lists in-frame clones only, not all of them. Among about 52,000 clones listed, about 97% were seen once. Sequencing input: naive CD4+ T cells sorted from blood. The receptor source for this set is a human donor in good health. The CDR3 runs from the conserved cysteine through the conserved F or W. D genes are given only for firm matches. The size entry is marked missing in some rows and otherwise reads once, few, many or a size class.

abundance	d_gene	v_gene	j_gene	CDR3aa	CDR3nt
-	TRBD1	TRBV30	TRBJ1-2	CAWSLTGESYGYTF	TGTGCCTGGAGTCTTACAGGGGAGTCCTATGGCTACACCTTC
-	TRBD1	TRBV30	TRBJ1-5	CAWKDRVDGNQPQHF	TGTGCCTGGAAGGACAGGGTAGATGGCAATCAGCCCCAGCATTTT
once	TRBD2	TRBV5-4	TRBJ2-3	CASSATGTIHTDTQYF	TGTGCCAGCAGCGCCACCGGGACTATACACACAGATACGCAGTATTTT
-	TRBD2	TRBV4-3	TRBJ2-2	CASSQDTSGYTGELFF	TGCGCCAGCAGCCAAGATACTAGCGGATACACCGGGGAGCTGTTTTTT
-	-	TRBV7-3	TRBJ2-1	CASSLTVYNEQFF	TGTGCCAGCAGCTTAACCGTCTACAATGAGCAGTTCTTC
-	-	TRBV5-4	TRBJ2-3	CATRRGFRDINTDTQYF	TGTGCCACGCGGAGGGGCTTCCGGGACATAAACACAGATACGCAGTATTTT
few	TRBD1	TRBV10-3	TRBJ1-1	CAISLLQGTEAFF	TGTGCCATCAGTTTGCTACAGGGGACTGAAGCTTTCTTT
-	-	TRBV6-5	TRBJ2-7	CASSALAPHEQYF	TGTGCCAGCAGTGCTCTAGCGCCTCACGAGCAGTACTTC
-	TRBD1	TRBV11-2	TRBJ2-7	CASSSYRGIYEQYF	TGTGCCAGCAGCTCCTACAGGGGCATATACGAGCAGTACTTC
-	-	TRBV5-1	TRBJ2-1	CASSLDLGSYNEQFF	TGCGCCAGCAGCTTGGATCTCGGCTCCTACAATGAGCAGTTCTTC
-	-	TRBV23-1	TRBJ2-6	CASSQPEQRAPGANVLTF	TGCGCCAGCAGTCAACCGGAACAGCGCGCCCCTGGGGCCAACGTCCTGACTTTC
-	TRBD1	TRBV5-1	TRBJ1-6	CASSSNSGQGFSPLHF	TGCGCCAGCAGCTCAAATTCTGGACAGGGATTTTCACCCCTCCACTTT
-	TRBD1	TRBV9	TRBJ2-2	CASSVFPGTVNTGELFF	TGTGCCAGCAGCGTTTTTCCCGGGACAGTGAACACCGGGGAGCTGTTTTTT
-	TRBD1	TRBV18	TRBJ2-7	CASSPGQVTYEQYF	TGTGCCAGCTCACCGGGACAGGTAACCTACGAGCAGTACTTC
once	TRBD1	TRBV7-9	TRBJ1-1	CASSLTGGTEAFF	TGTGCCAGCAGCTTAACAGGGGGGACTGAAGCTTTCTTT
-	-	TRBV7-9	TRBJ2-2	CASSLDMGDTGELFF	TGTGCCAGCAGCTTAGATATGGGAGACACCGGGGAGCTGTTTTTT
-	-	TRBV30	TRBJ2-7	CAWNLEGVNYEQYF	TGTGCCTGGAATCTAGAGGGAGTAAATTACGAGCAGTACTTC
-	-	TRBV5-5	TRBJ1-1	CASSLLSEAFF	TGTGCCAGCAGCTTGCTGAGTGAAGCTTTCTTT
-	-	TRBV30	TRBJ1-5	CAWSDTPNSNQPQHF	TGTGCCTGGAGTGATACCCCTAATAGCAATCAGCCCCAGCATTTT
-	TRBD2	TRBV4-3	TRBJ2-3	CASSQGGPNSGRDTQYF	TGCGCCAGCAGCCAAGGAGGCCCCAATAGCGGGAGGGATACGCAGTATTTT
once	TRBD2	TRBV5-5	TRBJ2-1	CASSLTSGTYNEQFF	TGTGCCAGCAGCTTGACTAGCGGAACCTACAATGAGCAGTTCTTC
-	TRBD1	TRBV28	TRBJ2-3	CGTGTSTDTQYF	TGTGGGACAGGGACTAGCACAGATACGCAGTATTTT
-	TRBD1	TRBV7-6	TRBJ1-2	CASSSRPFDRVGGYTF	TGTGCCAGCAGCTCCCGACCCTTCGACAGGGTCGGTGGCTACACCTTC
-	-	TRBV7-3	TRBJ2-5	CASSLKGEETQYF	TGTGCCAGCAGCTTAAAAGGAGAAGAGACCCAGTACTTC
-	-	TRBV10-2	TRBJ1-5	CASRPGNSNQPQHF	TGCGCCAGCAGACCCGGGAATAGCAATCAGCCCCAGCATTTT
once	-	TRBV7-9	TRBJ2-2	CASSLSLGTGELFF	TGTGCCAGCAGCTTATCCCTGGGAACCGGGGAGCTGTTTTTT
-	-	TRBV7-8	TRBJ2-7	CASSPRTFSYEQYF	TGTGCCAGCAGCCCTCGGACTTTCTCCTACGAGCAGTACTTC
-	-	TRBV5-4	TRBJ2-2	CASSPQGEGTGELFF	TGTGCCAGCAGCCCTCAGGGCGAGGGCACCGGGGAGCTGTTTTTT
-	-	TRBV5-1	TRBJ2-1	CASSTDIRGEQFF	TGCGCCAGCAGCACTGACATCCGGGGTGAGCAGTTCTTC
-	-	TRBV4-2	TRBJ1-4	CASSPGTLGANEKLFF	TGTGCCAGCAGCCCAGGGACCCTGGGGGCTAATGAAAAACTGTTTTTT
few	-	TRBV30	TRBJ2-7	CAWSRNYGEQYF	TGTGCCTGGAGTAGGAATTACGGCGAGCAGTACTTC
once	-	TRBV6-5	TRBJ1-2	CASATGTQRGYTF	TGTGCCAGCGCAACCGGGACACAGAGGGGCTACACCTTC
-	TRBD1	TRBV5-4	TRBJ1-2	CASSGRTGGYGYTF	TGTGCCAGCAGCGGACGCACAGGGGGCTATGGCTACACCTTC
-	-	TRBV2	TRBJ2-2	CASKLANTGELFF	TGTGCCAGCAAGTTGGCCAACACCGGGGAGCTGTTTTTT
-	-	TRBV27	TRBJ2-4	CASSKNIQYF	TGTGCCAGCAGCAAAAACATTCAGTACTTC
-	-	TRBV12-5	TRBJ2-5	CASGGRELGRVTETQYF	TGTGCTAGTGGGGGCAGGGAGCTAGGGAGAGTTACGGAGACCCAGTACTTC